This TCR beta chain was sequenced during a study of CD8 T cells in ankylosing spondylitis (dated by TCRdb to 2016 to 2017). Regarding the complete study: The study set out to find disease-linked TCR variants by profiling T cell receptor beta repertoires in ankylosing spondylitis patients and healthy donors. Peripheral blood samples were taken, and synovial fluid was additionally collected from ankylosing spondylitis patients. The full study cohort comprised 25 ankylosing spondylitis patients and around 100 healthy donors. Summary of the overall study and its limitations: Some motif variants had previously been reported in the synovial fluid and blood of reactive arthritis patients, which suggests shared mechanisms of disease initiation. Blood from ankylosing spondylitis patients appeared to be characterized by a TCR beta motif composed of under 10 highly homologous amino acid variants. The disease-linked clones were reported as significantly enriched in matched synovial fluid samples from ankylosing spondylitis patients. The disease-linked clones had a CD8+ phenotype and were found at relatively low frequencies in peripheral blood.

V loses 6 bases of germline sequence and J loses 2 bases, and the interval between the two ends is 17 bases. Measured from the cysteine to the phenylalanine, the CDR3 is 15 residues long. The read is trimmed to its CDR3 DNA, 45 bases read in frame from base 1. As encoded in the germline V gene (reference sequence), CDR1 is DFQATT while CDR2 is SNEGSKA. This clonotype was counted many times. Its cognate antigen has yet to be identified. Nothing much larger sits one base from this clone, and base qualities are not available. Instrument used: Illumina HiSeq 2500. TCR beta libraries were prepared by quantitative 5'-RACE with molecular barcodes. The study's own analysis went as follows. To identify disease-linked TCR variants, a new computational method was used, one built on a probabilistic model of VDJ rearrangement. TCRdb handled the public reads itself, with Q25 trimming in fastp and clone calling in MiXCR, and kept productive beta chains. One record per CDR3 amino acid sequence lists the most common genes and DNA. These V and J calls are TCRdb output, not the study's own analysis. This sample comprises roughly 230,000 distinct CDR3 sequences, roughly 10% of them detected only once. About 2.8% of the sample is held by the ten biggest clonotypes.

Sequencing was carried out using blood, either unsorted or a sorted T cell fraction (not recorded which). This chain joins TRBV20-1 to TRBJ2-1; the D segment cannot be called with confidence. This TCR was recovered from a male donor with ankylosing spondylitis or in good health (not recorded which). The nucleotide sequence reads as follows: TGCAGTGCCCGAACGACTGAGAGAACCTACAATGAGCAGTTCTTC. This yields the protein CSARTTERTYNEQFF.